The 17 T cell receptor beta chains presented below share a single source sample, sequenced in a study of glioma-infiltrating T cells after dendritic cell vaccination. The method was immunoSEQ multiplex PCR; TCRdb's version includes in-frame clones alone and lacks a portion of them. The sample lists about 100,000 clones; around 80% were seen once. Time point specified: after dendritic cell vaccination, including at tumor progression/relapse. The sequences come from blood, collected after dendritic cell vaccination. All receptors come from a human donor with glioblastoma.

This sequence joins TRBV7-8 and TRBJ2-3; 7 bases map to TRBD1. Germline CDR1 and CDR2: SGHVS and FQNEAQ. CDR3 length: 16 amino acids. The V and J ends lost 2 bases and 1 base, in that order; junction bases with no gene match: 6. The CDR3 sequence: CASSLIVTGGTDTQYF. CDR3 DNA: TGTGCCAGCAGCTTAATCGTCACAGGGGGCACAGATACGCAGTATTTT.

The chain has TRBV30 and TRBJ2-7; 9 bases are a match to TRBD1. The CDR3 runs 12 residues. CDR1 is GTSNPN and CDR2 is SVGIG in the germline V gene (reference sequence). The V gene end was trimmed by 3 bases and the J gene end by 4 bases; junction bases not matched to a gene: 1. The CDR3 here is CAWRDRGYEQYF. DNA of the CDR3: TGTGCCTGGAGGGACAGGGGTTACGAGCAGTACTTC.

The chain is built from TRBV5-1 and TRBJ1-1, with 8 bases matching TRBD1. Looked up from germline, CDR1 is SGHRS and CDR2 is YFSETQ. The CDR3 is made up of 15 amino acids. The V and J ends lost 5 bases and 4 bases, in that order; junction bases with no gene match: 10. The CDR3 DNA is TGCGCCAGCAGTAGTTCGTCAGGACAGGGCACTGAAGCTTTCTTT. Protein sequence: CASSSSSGQGTEAFF.

The V and J genes are TRBV4-2 and TRBJ1-1; D gene ambiguous. V lost 1 base and J 0 bases, leaving 12 bases between the germline ends. This CDR3 has 16 residues. Per germline, CDR1 LGHNA and CDR2 YNFKEQ. The CDR3 DNA is TGTGCCAGCAGCCAAGCAAGCGGCAGAATGAACACTGAAGCTTTCTTT. This translates into CASSQASGRMNTEAFF.

This clone showed up just once. The chain uses TRBV27 and TRBJ1-1; D not certain. Germline V gene data show CDR1 as MNHEY and CDR2 as SMNVEV (reference sequence). This CDR3 spans 15 amino acids. V was cut by 2 bases and J by 0 bases, with 10 bases left in between. The CDR3 spells CASSLEASLNTEAFF. The CDR3 DNA follows: TGTGCCAGCAGTTTAGAGGCCAGCTTGAACACTGAAGCTTTCTTT.

The rearrangement uses TRBV14 and TRBJ2-1; 8 nucleotides match TRBD2. Germline loops: CDR1 SGHDN, CDR2 FVKESK. This CDR3 comprises 17 residues. Trimming took 3 bases from V and 8 from J; bases not matched to a gene: 15. The CDR3 sequence: CASSHTEGTSFFYEQFF. The CDR3, as DNA: TGTGCCAGCAGCCACACAGAAGGGACTAGTTTCTTCTATGAGCAGTTCTTC.

The CDR3 coding sequence is TGTGCCAGCAGTTTAGCCCCAGGGGGGTTTGAAGCTTTCTTT. Translation gives CASSLAPGGFEAFF. This chain uses TRBV28 with TRBJ1-1, with 7 positions matching TRBD1. Germline lookup yields CDR1 MDHEN and CDR2 SYDVKM. The CDR3 loop spans 14 amino acids. V shed 2 bases and J 7 bases; nucleotides not matched to a gene: 7.

The rearrangement joins TRBV29-1 to TRBJ2-7, with a possible D match to TRBD1 (5 bases). This CDR3 region has 11 residues. V lost 4 bases and J lost 7, with 11 bases in between. CDR1 is SQVTM and CDR2 is ANQGSEA in the germline V gene. CDR3 nucleotides: TGCAGCGTTGTGGTGACAGAAGAGCAGTACTTC. Translated, it gives CSVVVTEEQYF.

This CDR3 is CASEFQETQYF. Here the CDR3 DNA reads TGTGCCAGCGAGTTCCAAGAGACCCAGTACTTC. The V gene is TRBV6-6, the J gene TRBJ2-5; D uncertain. The CDR3 has 11 residues. The germline V and J ends were trimmed by 8 bases and 1 base, with 5 bases remaining between them. Per germline, CDR1 MNHNY and CDR2 SVGAGI (reference sequence).

The rearrangement uses TRBV7-9 and TRBJ1-1, with 7 bases that match TRBD1. J lost 4 bases, V lost 5 bases, and 7 bases had no gene match. Looked up from germline, CDR1 is SEHNR and CDR2 is FQNEAQ (reference sequence). CDR3 length equals 14 residues. The CDR3 DNA follows: TGTGCCAGCAGCCCCAAACAGGGGCGCACTGAAGCTTTCTTT. It specifies CASSPKQGRTEAFF.

The rearrangement uses TRBV6-5 and TRBJ1-6, with 7 bases lining up with TRBD1. The germline V gene has CDR1 MNHEY and CDR2 SVGAGI. The CDR3 is made up of 15 amino acids. J gave up 5 bases and V 2 bases, and 3 bases lay outside the gene matches. The CDR3 bases are TGTGCCAGCAGTTACGGGACAGTAGATAATTCACCCCTCCACTTT. Residues: CASSYGTVDNSPLHF.

The chain carries TRBV5-8 and TRBJ2-7; 10 positions match TRBD1. Germline V CDR1 and CDR2: SGHTS, YDEGEE. The CDR3 length is 15 residues. V lost 1 base, J lost 4 bases, and 5 bases stayed unmatched. The CDR3 DNA follows: TGTGCCAGCAGCTTGAACCGGGACAGGGGTTACGAGCAGTACTTC. Translating gives CASSLNRDRGYEQYF. Full variable domain (rest looked up from reference TRBV5-8 and TRBJ2-7): EAGVTQSPTHLIKTRGQQATLRCSPISGHTSVYWYQQALGLGLQFLLWYDEGEERNRGNFPPRFSGRQFPNYSSELNVNALELEDSALYLCASSLNRDRGYEQYFGPGTRLTVT.

This clone was seen a few times. V usage is TRBV7-9 and J usage is TRBJ1-2, with D uncertain. Trimming took off 0 bases at V and 3 bases at J, with 8 bases between the two ends. Germline V gene sequence: CDR1 SEHNR, CDR2 FQNEAQ (reference sequence). The CDR3 consists of 14 residues. The CDR3 region is CASSLALQHYGYTF. The CDR3 DNA follows: TGTGCCAGCAGCTTAGCCCTACAGCACTATGGCTACACCTTC.

This rearrangement joins TRBV19 to TRBJ1-2; D might be TRBD1 (6 bases). The CDR3 loop spans 17 amino acids. V dropped 4 bases and J dropped 7 bases, with 25 bases sitting between them. Germline values: CDR1 LNHDA, CDR2 SQIVND (reference sequence). The chain's CDR3 is CASSSLVLAGDKSGYTF. The CDR3 nucleotides read TGTGCCAGTAGTAGCCTCGTCCTGGCAGGGGATAAAAGTGGCTACACCTTC.

The chain is built from TRBV28 and TRBJ2-7; weak D call: TRBD1 (5 bases). CDR1 is MDHEN and CDR2 is SYDVKM in the germline V gene. With 6 bases removed from V and 1 base from J, the gap between germline ends came to 10 bases. This CDR3 has 13 residues. CDR3: CASSPTASYEQYF. The CDR3, as DNA: TGTGCCAGCAGCCCGACAGCGTCCTACGAGCAGTACTTC.

This clone was found a few times. J is TRBJ2-1 and V is TRBV10-3, with TRBD2 identical over 9 bases. Germline loops: CDR1 ENHRY, CDR2 SYGVKD. Losses at the gene ends were 4 bases for V and 7 bases for J; bases not matched to a gene: 8. The CDR3 covers 15 residues. CDR3 protein: CAISVGLAGANEQFF. DNA of the CDR3: TGTGCCATCAGTGTCGGATTAGCGGGAGCAAATGAGCAGTTCTTC.

This clone was found once. The CDR3 spells CASSRQGSSTEAFF. DNA of the CDR3: TGTGCCAGCAGCCGGCAGGGGAGTTCCACTGAAGCTTTCTTT. The J gene is TRBJ1-1, the V gene TRBV14; D is perhaps TRBD1 (6 bases). Germline V lookup: CDR1 SGHDN, CDR2 FVKESK. The germline V and J ends were trimmed by 4 bases and 4 bases, with 13 bases remaining between them. This CDR3 region has 14 residues.